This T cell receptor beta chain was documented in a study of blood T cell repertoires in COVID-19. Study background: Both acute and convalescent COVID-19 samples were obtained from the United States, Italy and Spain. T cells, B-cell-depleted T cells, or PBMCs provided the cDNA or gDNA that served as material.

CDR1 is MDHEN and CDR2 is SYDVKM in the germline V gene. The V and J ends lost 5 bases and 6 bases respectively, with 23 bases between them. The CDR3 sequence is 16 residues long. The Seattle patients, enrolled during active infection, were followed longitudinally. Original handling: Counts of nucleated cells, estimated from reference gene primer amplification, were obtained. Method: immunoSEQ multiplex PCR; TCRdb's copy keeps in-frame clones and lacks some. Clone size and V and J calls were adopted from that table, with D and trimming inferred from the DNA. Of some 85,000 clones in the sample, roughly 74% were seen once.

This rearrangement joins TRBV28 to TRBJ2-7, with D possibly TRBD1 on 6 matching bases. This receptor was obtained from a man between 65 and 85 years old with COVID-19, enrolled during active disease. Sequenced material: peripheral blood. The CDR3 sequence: CASSPMGAQGTVEQYF. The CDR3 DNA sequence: TGTGCCAGCAGTCCAATGGGGGCACAGGGAACGGTCGAGCAGTACTTC.